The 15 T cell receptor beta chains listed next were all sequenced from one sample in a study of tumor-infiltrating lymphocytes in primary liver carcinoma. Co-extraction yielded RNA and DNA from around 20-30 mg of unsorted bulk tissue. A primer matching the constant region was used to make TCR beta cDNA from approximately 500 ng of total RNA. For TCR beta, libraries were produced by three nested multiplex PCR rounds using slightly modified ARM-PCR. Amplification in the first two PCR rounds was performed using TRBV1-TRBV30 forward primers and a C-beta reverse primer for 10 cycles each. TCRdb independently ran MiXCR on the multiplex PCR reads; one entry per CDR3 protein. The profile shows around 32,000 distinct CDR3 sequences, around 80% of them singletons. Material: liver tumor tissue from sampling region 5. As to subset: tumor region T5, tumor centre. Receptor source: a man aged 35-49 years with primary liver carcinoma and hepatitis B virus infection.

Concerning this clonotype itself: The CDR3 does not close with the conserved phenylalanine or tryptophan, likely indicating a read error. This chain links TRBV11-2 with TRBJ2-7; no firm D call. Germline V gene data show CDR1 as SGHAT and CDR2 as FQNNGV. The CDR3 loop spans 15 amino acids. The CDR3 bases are TGTGACAGCAGCTTAGATCTCGAGGTTATCTACGAGCAGTACTTA. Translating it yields CDSSLDLEVIYEQYL.

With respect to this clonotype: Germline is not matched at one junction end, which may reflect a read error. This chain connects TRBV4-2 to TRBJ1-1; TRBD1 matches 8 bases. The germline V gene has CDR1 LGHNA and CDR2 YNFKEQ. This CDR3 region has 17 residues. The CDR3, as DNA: TGTGCCAACAGCCAACGGTACGGACAGGGTTTTTGGACTGAAGCTTTCTTT. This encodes CANSQRYGQGFWTEAFF.

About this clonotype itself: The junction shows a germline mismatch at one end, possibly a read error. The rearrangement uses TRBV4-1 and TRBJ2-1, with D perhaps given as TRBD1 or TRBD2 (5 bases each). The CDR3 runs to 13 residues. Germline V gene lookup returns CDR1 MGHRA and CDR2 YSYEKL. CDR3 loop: CDSRARTYNEQFF. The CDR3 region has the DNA TGCGACAGCAGGGCCAGGACTTACAATGAGCAGTTCTTC.

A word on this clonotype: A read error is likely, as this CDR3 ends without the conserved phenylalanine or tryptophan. CDR3 region: CASSSETGPGANALTS. The CDR3 DNA is TGTGCCAGCAGCTCGGAGACAGGGCCTGGGGCCAACGCCCTGACTTCC. This sequence joins TRBV11-2 and TRBJ2-6; TRBD1 matches at 7 bases. Germline V gives CDR1 SGHAT, CDR2 FQNNGV. There are 16 residues in the CDR3.

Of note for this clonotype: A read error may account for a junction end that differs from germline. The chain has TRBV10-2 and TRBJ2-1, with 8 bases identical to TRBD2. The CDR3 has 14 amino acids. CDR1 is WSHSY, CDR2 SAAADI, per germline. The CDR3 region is CASSGTSPYNEQFF. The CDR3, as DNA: TGCGCCAGCAGTGGGACTAGCCCCTATAATGAGCAGTTCTTC.

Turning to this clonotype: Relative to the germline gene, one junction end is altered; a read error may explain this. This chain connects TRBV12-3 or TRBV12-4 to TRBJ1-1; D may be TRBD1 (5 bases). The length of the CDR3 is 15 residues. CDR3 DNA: TGTGCCAGCGGTTTCTTTTGGGGGGGGAACACTGAAGCTTTCTTT. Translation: CASGFFWGGNTEAFF.

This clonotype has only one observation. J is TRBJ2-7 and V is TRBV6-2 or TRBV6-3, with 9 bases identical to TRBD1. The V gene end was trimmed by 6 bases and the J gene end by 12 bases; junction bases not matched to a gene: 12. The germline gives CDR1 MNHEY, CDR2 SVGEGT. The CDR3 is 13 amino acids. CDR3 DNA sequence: TGTGCCAGCAGAGGGACAGGGAGTGGTTGGCGGTACTTC. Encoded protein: CASRGTGSGWRYF.

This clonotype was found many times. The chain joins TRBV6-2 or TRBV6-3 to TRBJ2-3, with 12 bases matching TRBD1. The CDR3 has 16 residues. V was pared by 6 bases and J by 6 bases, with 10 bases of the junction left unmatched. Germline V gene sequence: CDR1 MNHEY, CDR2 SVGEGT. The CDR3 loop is CASSFVGQGAMDTQYF. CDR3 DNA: TGTGCCAGCAGCTTCGTGGGACAGGGGGCAATGGATACGCAGTATTTT.

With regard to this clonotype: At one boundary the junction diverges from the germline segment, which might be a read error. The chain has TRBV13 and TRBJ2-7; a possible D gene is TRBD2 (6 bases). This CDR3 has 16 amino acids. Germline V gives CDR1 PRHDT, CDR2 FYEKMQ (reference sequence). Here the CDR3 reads CASCLYASGTEWEQYF. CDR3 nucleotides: TGTGCCAGCTGCTTATATGCTAGTGGGACTGAATGGGAGCAGTACTTC.

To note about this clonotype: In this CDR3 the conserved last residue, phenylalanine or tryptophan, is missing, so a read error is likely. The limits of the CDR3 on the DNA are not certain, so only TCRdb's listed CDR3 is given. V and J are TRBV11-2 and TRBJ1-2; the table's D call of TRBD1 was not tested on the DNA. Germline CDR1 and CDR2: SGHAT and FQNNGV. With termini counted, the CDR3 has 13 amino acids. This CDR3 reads CASSQTGVSCYIL.

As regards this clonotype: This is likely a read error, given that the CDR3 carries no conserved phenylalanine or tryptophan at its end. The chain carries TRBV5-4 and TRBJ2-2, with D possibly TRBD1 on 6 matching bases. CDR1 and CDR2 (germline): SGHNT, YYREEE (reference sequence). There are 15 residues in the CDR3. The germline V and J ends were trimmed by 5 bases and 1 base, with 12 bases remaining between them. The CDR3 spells CASSRQDRNTGELFS. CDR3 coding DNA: TGTGCCAGCAGTAGACAGGACAGGAACACCGGGGAGCTGTTTTCT.

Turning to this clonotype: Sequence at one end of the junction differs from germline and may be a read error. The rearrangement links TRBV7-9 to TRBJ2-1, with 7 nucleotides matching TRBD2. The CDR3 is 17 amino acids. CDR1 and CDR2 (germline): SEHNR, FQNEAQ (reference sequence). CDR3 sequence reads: CASCFGGGPRSINKQFF. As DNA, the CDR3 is TGTGCCAGCTGCTTCGGGGGAGGGCCCCGATCCATCAATAAGCAGTTCTTC.

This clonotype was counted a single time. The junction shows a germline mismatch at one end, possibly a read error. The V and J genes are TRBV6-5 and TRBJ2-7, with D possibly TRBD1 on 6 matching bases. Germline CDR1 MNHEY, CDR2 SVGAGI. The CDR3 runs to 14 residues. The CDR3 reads CASSWTASSNEQYF. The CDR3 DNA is TGTGCCAGCAGTTGGACAGCTAGCTCCAACGAGCAGTACTTT.

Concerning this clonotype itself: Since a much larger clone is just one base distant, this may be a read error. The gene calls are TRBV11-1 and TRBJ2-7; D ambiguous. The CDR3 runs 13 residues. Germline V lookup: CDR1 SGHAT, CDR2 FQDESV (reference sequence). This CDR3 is CAGSLGYLRKQYF. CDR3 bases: TGTGCCGGCAGCTTAGGATACCTCCGCAAGCAGTACTTC.

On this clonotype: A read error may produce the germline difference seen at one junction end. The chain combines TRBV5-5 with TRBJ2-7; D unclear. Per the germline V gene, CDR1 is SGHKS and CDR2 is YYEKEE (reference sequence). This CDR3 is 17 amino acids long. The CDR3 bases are TGTGCCAGCAGCTTGGAGCAACACCTGGCTCGGCCCCACGAGCAGTACTTT. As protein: CASSLEQHLARPHEQYF.